Each of the 21 T cell receptor beta chains below was sequenced from the same sample in a study of blood T cell repertoires in COVID-19. The repertoire was sequenced with immunoSEQ multiplex PCR; TCRdb's copy has only in-frame clones and lacks some. The data show around 52,000 clones, approximately 78% seen once. The sequencing input was peripheral blood. These receptors all come from an elderly woman with acute or convalescent COVID-19.

The chain is built from TRBV2 and TRBJ1-3; D perhaps matches TRBD1 (5 bases). CDR1 and CDR2 from the germline V gene are SNHLY and FYNNEI. The CDR3 sequence is 13 residues long. Trimming took 7 bases from V and 2 from J, leaving 9 bases between them. The CDR3 region has the DNA TGTGCCAGCATGTGGGGGGCTGGAAACACCATATATTTT. Its protein is CASMWGAGNTIYF.

The J gene is TRBJ1-2, the V gene TRBV19; D remains ambiguous. V shed 3 bases and J shed 5 bases, with 10 bases lying between them. The CDR3 is 13 amino acids. CDR1 is LNHDA, CDR2 SQIVND, per germline (reference sequence). CDR3 amino acids: CASSMVAQYGYTF. CDR3 DNA sequence: TGTGCCAGTAGTATGGTTGCCCAGTATGGCTACACCTTC.

The chain joins TRBV18 to TRBJ2-2, with TRBD2 identical over 7 bases. The ends lost 8 bases at V and 1 base at J; junction bases unmatched: 7. The CDR3 has 15 residues. CDR1 and CDR2 from the germline V gene are KGHSH and LQKENI. CDR3 nucleotides: TGTGCCAGCACAGAAGCGGGACGGAACACCGGGGAGCTGTTTTTT. Translation: CASTEAGRNTGELFF.

CDR3 in amino acids: CSASSTSGLSYEQYF. The CDR3 DNA reads TGCAGTGCTAGTTCAACTAGCGGCCTCTCCTACGAGCAGTACTTC. The V and J genes are TRBV20-1 and TRBJ2-7; 8 bases line up with TRBD2. Looked up from germline, CDR1 is DFQATT and CDR2 is SNEGSKA (reference sequence). V lost 3 bases, J lost 0 bases, and 7 bases stayed unmatched. The CDR3 has 15 residues.

The chain links TRBV24-1 to TRBJ1-2; 7 bases are a match to TRBD1. The CDR3 totals 15 residues. Trimming at V came to 10 bases and at J to 6 bases, leaving 16 bases not matched to a gene. Germline CDR1 and CDR2: KGHDR and SFDVKD. The CDR3 sequence is CATQSGGALWNGYTF. As DNA, the CDR3 is TGTGCCACTCAGTCAGGGGGAGCTCTGTGGAATGGCTACACCTTC.

The V call is TRBV7-3, the J call TRBJ1-1, with TRBD1 matching over 10 bases. Per germline, CDR1 SGHTA and CDR2 FQGTGA. Unmatched junction bases numbered 7, after V lost 5 bases and J lost 4 bases. The CDR3 is 15 amino acids. The CDR3 sequence is CASSRSTGGITEAFF. The CDR3 DNA sequence: TGTGCCAGCAGCCGATCGACAGGGGGCATCACTGAAGCTTTCTTT.

The chain couples TRBV7-6 to TRBJ2-5, with 8 bases aligning to TRBD2. The junction had 11 bases not matched to a gene; V was cut back by 5 bases and J by 6 bases. The CDR3 totals 15 residues. Germline lookup yields CDR1 SGHVS and CDR2 FNYEAQ. This chain's CDR3 is CASSPGLGASKTQYF. The CDR3 DNA reads as TGTGCCAGCAGCCCGGGACTAGGGGCCTCGAAGACCCAGTACTTC.

V gene TRBV9 combines with J gene TRBJ2-1; tentative D call: TRBD1 (5 bases). Germline lookup yields CDR1 SGDLS and CDR2 YYNGEE. The CDR3 runs to 13 residues. Deletions cut 4 bases from V and 6 bases from J, with 11 bases between. The CDR3 reads CASSPQGINEQFF. As DNA, the CDR3 is TGTGCCAGCAGCCCGCAGGGTATCAATGAGCAGTTCTTC.

The V call is TRBV7-8, the J call TRBJ2-1, with TRBD2 matching 10 bases. Per the germline V gene, CDR1 is SGHVS and CDR2 is FQNEAQ. The CDR3 extends over 19 amino acids. The V segment lost 2 bases and the J segment 0 bases; nucleotides outside the gene matches: 10. The CDR3 spells CASSLRASGGFSSYNEQFF. The CDR3 bases are TGTGCCAGCAGCTTAAGGGCTAGCGGGGGATTCAGCTCCTACAATGAGCAGTTCTTC.

The CDR3, as DNA: TGTGCCAGCAGTTACGGGGCAGTAGATAAGTACGAGCAGTACTTC. Translated, it gives CASSYGAVDKYEQYF. This chain connects TRBV6-5 to TRBJ2-7; tentative D call: TRBD1 (5 bases). CDR3 length: 15 residues. Germline V gene data show CDR1 as MNHEY and CDR2 as SVGAGI. Deletions cut 2 bases from V and 4 bases from J, with 15 bases between.

This clone came up once. CDR3 nucleotide sequence: TGTGCCAGCAGCTCCCAGGGTCAGCCCCAGCATTTT. The encoded protein is CASSSQGQPQHF. J is TRBJ1-5 and V is TRBV5-4, with D maybe TRBD1 (5 bases). The CDR3 is made up of 12 amino acids. Trimming left V 3 bases short and J 6 bases short, with 7 bases between. CDR1 is SGHNT, CDR2 YYREEE, per germline (reference sequence).

This clone was counted a few times. This rearrangement joins TRBV30 to TRBJ1-5; a weak D match, TRBD1 (5 bases). The V gene's germline CDR1 is GTSNPN and CDR2 SVGIG (reference sequence). The V and J ends lost 0 bases and 7 bases respectively, with 13 bases between them. This CDR3 is 14 amino acids long. DNA of the CDR3: TGTGCCTGGAGTGTGGGAGGGGTTGAGCAGCCCCAGCATTTT. Residues: CAWSVGGVEQPQHF.

The V and J genes are TRBV29-1 and TRBJ2-6; D perhaps matches TRBD2 (6 bases). Between the trimmed V and J ends, which lost 7 bases and 4 bases, there was a span of 14 bases. The germline V gene has CDR1 SQVTM and CDR2 ANQGSEA. The CDR3 length is 14 residues. The DNA for the CDR3 is TGCAGCGCGACGGCGGGGTTAGGGGCCAACGTCCTGACTTTC. As protein: CSATAGLGANVLTF.

The CDR3 here is CASSRLAGVGGDEQFF. CDR3 nucleotides: TGCGCCAGCAGCAGACTAGCGGGAGTTGGAGGGGATGAGCAGTTCTTC. The rearrangement joins TRBV5-1 to TRBJ2-1; 12 bases are a match to TRBD2. CDR3 length: 16 amino acids. V lost 4 bases and J lost 8; bases outside the gene matches: 10. CDR1 SGHRS and CDR2 YFSETQ come from the germline V gene.

The rearrangement joins TRBV2 to TRBJ2-1; D is unresolved. V was trimmed by 1 base and J by 4 bases, leaving 8 bases between them. Germline loops: CDR1 SNHLY, CDR2 FYNNEI. The CDR3 totals 14 residues. CDR3 nucleotide sequence: TGTGCCAGCAGTGAAGGCAGGAATTACAATGAGCAGTTCTTC. Its translation is CASSEGRNYNEQFF.

The chain carries TRBV7-2 and TRBJ1-5; 7 nucleotides line up with TRBD1. The CDR3 has 16 amino acids. Trimming at V came to 5 bases and at J to 2 bases, leaving 9 bases not matched to a gene. CDR1 is SGHTA, CDR2 FQGNSA, per germline. The CDR3 region is CASSPWTGRGNQPQHF. The DNA of the CDR3 is TGTGCCAGCAGCCCCTGGACAGGTAGGGGCAATCAGCCCCAGCATTTT.

The chain joins TRBV5-1 to TRBJ2-3; unclear D gene. The CDR3 length is 13 residues. The V end was cut by 1 base, the J end by 4 bases, with 7 bases between. The V gene's germline CDR1 is SGHRS and CDR2 YFSETQ. Here the CDR3 reads CASSLRESDTQYF. As DNA, the CDR3 is TGCGCCAGCAGCTTGAGAGAGTCAGATACGCAGTATTTT.

The chain is built from TRBV7-9 and TRBJ1-5, with 10 bases that match TRBD1. This CDR3 region has 14 residues. Germline V gene sequence: CDR1 SEHNR, CDR2 FQNEAQ (reference sequence). The V segment lost 5 bases and the J segment 4 bases; nucleotides outside the gene matches: 2. CDR3 loop: CASSAGQGNQPQHF. DNA for the CDR3: TGTGCCAGCAGCGCGGGACAGGGGAATCAGCCCCAGCATTTT.

V gene TRBV28 combines with J gene TRBJ1-5; tentatively, D is TRBD1 (5 bases). Between the trimmed V and J ends, which lost 2 bases and 1 base, there was a span of 15 bases. The CDR3 extends over 17 amino acids. Germline lookup yields CDR1 MDHEN and CDR2 SYDVKM. CDR3 nucleotide sequence: TGTGCCAGCAGTTTACCTCACACAGGACTAAGCAATCAGCCCCAGCATTTT. Translated, it gives CASSLPHTGLSNQPQHF.

This chain links TRBV2 with TRBJ2-7; D gene uncertain. The CDR3 has 11 amino acids. Germline CDR1 is SNHLY and CDR2 is FYNNEI. V lost 2 bases, J lost 7 bases, and 6 bases lay in between. In nucleotides, the CDR3 is TGTGCCAGCAGTGAAATCAGTGAGCAGTACTTC. Residues: CASSEISEQYF. The complete variable domain, with remaining parts taken from reference TRBV2 and TRBJ2-7, reads EPEVTQTPSHQVTQMGQEVILRCVPISNHLYFYWYRQILGQKVEFLVSFYNNEISEKSEIFDDQFSVERPDGSNFTLKIRSTKLEDSAMYFCASSEISEQYFGPGTRLTVT.

This chain links TRBV3-1 (or the pseudogene TRBV3-2) with TRBJ1-1; D ambiguous. Between the trimmed V and J ends, which lost 4 bases and 10 bases, there was a span of 19 bases. CDR1 is LGHDT, CDR2 YNNKEL, per germline (reference sequence). This CDR3 is 14 amino acids long. CDR3 residues: CASSPAFSARGAFF. CDR3 nucleotide sequence: TGTGCCAGCAGCCCAGCGTTTTCGGCCCGAGGAGCTTTCTTT.